Below, 8 T cell receptor beta chains from the same sample are listed, as sequenced in a study of prognosis after radiotherapy for stage I lung cancer. Genomic DNA was subjected to two-round multiplex PCR for amplification of TCR beta CDR3. Used in first-round PCR were primers specific to each TRBV and TRBJ gene. TCRdb re-called the multiplex PCR reads through MiXCR, storing one row per CDR3 protein. Found here are around 16,000 distinct CDR3 sequences, about a sixth of them singletons; the top ten hold less than 50%. This specimen consisted of PBMCs, obtained before or after stereotactic body radiation therapy (not recorded which). These receptors all come from a donor over 45 with non-small cell lung cancer.

Ten or more counts support this clonotype. The J gene is TRBJ2-1, the V gene TRBV18, with 7 bases matching TRBD1. From germline, CDR1 is KGHSH and CDR2 LQKENI. This CDR3 spans 17 amino acids. The V and J ends lost 0 bases and 0 bases, in that order; junction bases with no gene match: 5. CDR3 sequence reads: CASSPPAGTASYNEQFF. The DNA of the CDR3 is TGTGCCAGCTCACCACCTGCCGGGACAGCCTCCTACAATGAGCAGTTCTTC.

This clonotype was recorded many times. The chain joins TRBV4-2 to TRBJ2-2, with D perhaps assigned TRBD1 or TRBD2 (6 bases each). Between the trimmed V and J ends, which lost 3 bases and 0 bases, there was a span of 11 bases. In germline, CDR1 is LGHNA, CDR2 YNFKEQ. This CDR3 has 16 amino acids. The CDR3 loop is CASSQGGLANTGELFF. The CDR3 DNA sequence: TGTGCCAGCAGCCAGGGGGGCTTGGCGAACACCGGGGAGCTGTTTTTT.

In this sample, this clonotype turned up many times. The genes are TRBV7-3 and TRBJ2-1; 9 bases agree with TRBD2. Germline CDR1 reads SGHTA; CDR2 reads FQGTGA. CDR3 length: 17 amino acids. Germline trimming cut 2 bases from V and 4 bases from J; bases unmatched to any gene: 9. CDR3 residues: CASSLDGVAGVYNEQFF. The CDR3, as DNA: TGTGCCAGCAGCTTAGACGGGGTAGCGGGGGTGTACAATGAGCAGTTCTTC.

This clonotype was recorded at least ten times. This chain's CDR3 is CASSPRQRSYEQYF. CDR3 sequence (DNA): TGTGCCAGCAGCCCCCGACAGCGCTCCTACGAGCAGTACTTC. The chain employs TRBV9 and TRBJ2-7, with a tentative D call TRBD1 (5 bases). Trimming stripped 4 bases from V and 0 bases from J, with 11 bases between. CDR1 SGDLS and CDR2 YYNGEE come from the germline V gene. The CDR3 has 14 amino acids.

Many counts were recorded for this clonotype. V usage is TRBV3-1 and J usage is TRBJ1-1; the match to TRBD1 covers 7 bases. This CDR3 has 13 amino acids. Germline loops: CDR1 LGHDT, CDR2 YNNKEL (reference sequence). Trimming at V came to 4 bases and at J to 3 bases, leaving 2 bases not matched to a gene. CDR3 sequence (DNA): TGTGCCAGCAGCCGGGGACAGTACACTGAAGCTTTCTTT. The encoded protein is CASSRGQYTEAFF.

This clonotype was found many times. The rearrangement joins TRBV7-6 to TRBJ1-1; 9 positions agree with TRBD1. CDR3 size: 14 residues. The trim removed 5 bases at V and 5 bases at J, leaving 6 bases unmatched. Germline CDR1 is SGHVS and CDR2 is FNYEAQ. CDR3 residues: CASSAPDRGTEAFF. CDR3 nucleotides: TGTGCCAGCAGCGCTCCGGACAGGGGTACTGAAGCTTTCTTT.

Notes on this clonotype: It is likely a read error: a sequence one base away is far more abundant. The chain employs TRBV11-2 and TRBJ2-7; the match to TRBD2 covers 8 bases. CDR1 SGHAT and CDR2 FQNNGV come from the germline V gene. The CDR3 sequence is 17 residues long. V gave up 1 base and J gave up 7 bases; unmatched junction bases: 15. CDR3 protein: CASSLVPRGGSYNEQYF. The CDR3 DNA reads as TGTGCCAGCAGCTTAGTTCCACGGGGGGGCTCCTACAATGAGCAGTACTTC.

This clonotype appeared many times. The gene calls are TRBV11-3 and TRBJ2-1; D not certain. This CDR3 contains 14 residues. Trimming removed 4 bases at V and 5 bases at J, with 12 bases between. The V gene's germline CDR1 is SGHNT and CDR2 YENEEA. CDR3 sequence: CASSSGNDHNEQFF. CDR3 nucleotide sequence: TGTGCCAGCAGCTCCGGTAATGACCACAATGAGCAGTTCTTC. Filled out from reference TRBV11-3 and TRBJ2-1, the complete variable domain reads EAGVVQSPRYKIIEKKQPVAFWCNPISGHNTLYWYLQNLGQGPELLIRYENEEAVDDSQLPKDRFSAERLKGVDSTLKIQPAELGDSAVYLCASSSGNDHNEQFFGPGTRLTVL.